These 29 T cell receptor beta chains were sequenced from one sample in a study of cytomegalovirus exposure and HLA in healthy donors. The repertoire was sequenced with immunoSEQ multiplex PCR; TCRdb's copy has only in-frame clones and lacks some. The repertoire holds 90,000 to 130,000 clones, over 75% seen once, with over 1.1% in the top ten. Input material: PBMCs. These receptor sequences come from a woman aged 25 to 39 in good health and CMV-seropositive.

This chain joins TRBV11-2 and TRBJ2-7; D is perhaps TRBD1 (6 bases). The germline V gene encodes CDR1 SGHAT and CDR2 FQNNGV. CDR3 size: 17 residues. V lost 0 bases and J 5 bases, leaving 20 bases between the germline ends. DNA of the CDR3: TGTGCCAGCAGCTTAGATCAATCAGGGGCCCTCCGAAACGAGCAGTACTTC. Protein sequence: CASSLDQSGALRNEQYF.

This chain uses TRBV28 with TRBJ1-2, with a tentative D call TRBD1 (6 bases). V was pared by 5 bases and J by 0 bases, with 19 bases between. CDR3 size: 17 residues. CDR1 MDHEN and CDR2 SYDVKM come from the germline V gene. In nucleotides, the CDR3 is TGTGCCAGCAGTGGGAAACCGGGACAACAGCCTAACTATGGCTACACCTTC. It codes for CASSGKPGQQPNYGYTF.

This clone is labeled medium-sized. DNA of the CDR3: TGTGCCAGCATCCCTTCTGGTAGCTCCTACGAGCAGTACTTC. It specifies CASIPSGSSYEQYF. V and J are TRBV2 and TRBJ2-7; D is undetermined. Germline assignment: CDR1 SNHLY and CDR2 FYNNEI. The V and J ends lost 7 bases and 0 bases respectively, with 13 bases between them. The CDR3 spans 14 residues.

V is TRBV5-1 and J is TRBJ2-2; D might be TRBD2 (6 bases). Germline V gene data show CDR1 as SGHRS and CDR2 as YFSETQ. The V and J ends lost 0 bases and 1 base respectively, with 10 bases between them. The CDR3 has 16 amino acids. The CDR3 region has the DNA TGCGCCAGCAGCTTGGCCGGGACTCGGAACACCGGGGAGCTGTTTTTT. It encodes CASSLAGTRNTGELFF.

The genes are TRBV7-7 and TRBJ2-5; maybe TRBD1 (5 bases). The CDR3 is made up of 13 amino acids. The V and J ends lost 3 bases and 5 bases respectively, with 10 bases between them. Germline CDR1 and CDR2: SSHAT and FNYEAQ (reference sequence). The CDR3 is CASSFQGGETQYF. Here the CDR3 DNA reads TGTGCCAGCAGCTTTCAGGGTGGGGAGACCCAGTACTTC.

The chain recombines TRBV14 with TRBJ2-7; 7 bases map to TRBD1. V shed 4 bases and J 1 base; nucleotides not matched to a gene: 7. In germline, CDR1 is SGHDN, CDR2 FVKESK. The CDR3 sequence is 15 residues long. CDR3 region: CASSRDRVTSYEQYF. The CDR3 nucleotides are TGTGCCAGCAGCCGAGACAGGGTTACGTCCTACGAGCAGTACTTC.

V gene TRBV7-8 combines with J gene TRBJ2-5, with 9 bases fitting TRBD2. V trimming: 5 bases; J trimming: 5 bases; junction bases outside the gene matches: 9. Germline V CDR1 and CDR2: SGHVS, FQNEAQ. This CDR3 is 15 amino acids long. The CDR3: CASSSTGLAGETQYF. Written as DNA, the CDR3 is TGTGCCAGCAGCAGCACGGGACTAGCAGGGGAGACCCAGTACTTC.

The chain has TRBV19 and TRBJ1-5, with D tentatively TRBD1 (5 bases). The CDR3 spans 15 residues. Germline V gene data show CDR1 as LNHDA and CDR2 as SQIVND (reference sequence). Trimming cost V 5 bases and J 0 bases, with 11 bases left between them. This chain's CDR3 is CASSPGLFSNQPQHF. The CDR3 region has the DNA TGTGCCAGTAGTCCGGGACTTTTTAGCAATCAGCCCCAGCATTTT.

The chain has TRBV10-1 and TRBJ2-5, with D possibly TRBD1 on 6 matching bases. Trimming pared 5 bases from V and 3 bases from J, leaving 13 bases between. Germline CDR1 WNHNN, CDR2 SYGVQD (reference sequence). The CDR3 runs 14 residues. This CDR3 reads CASSPGQTEETQYF. The CDR3 bases are TGCGCCAGCAGTCCTGGACAGACTGAAGAGACCCAGTACTTC.

The chain uses TRBV9 and TRBJ1-2, with 9 bases fitting TRBD1. The germline CDR1 and CDR2 sequences are SGDLS and YYNGEE. The CDR3 length is 15 residues. Germline trimming cut 3 bases from V and 1 base from J; bases unmatched to any gene: 4. CDR3 sequence: CASSDTGGRNYGYTF. CDR3 DNA sequence: TGTGCCAGCAGCGACACAGGGGGCCGTAACTATGGCTACACCTTC. The full variable domain, its missing parts supplied by reference TRBV9 and TRBJ1-2, is DSGVTQTPKHLITATGQRVTLRCSPRSGDLSVYWYQQSLDQGLQFLIQYYNGEERAKGNILERFSAQQFPDLHSELNLSSLELGDSALYFCASSDTGGRNYGYTFGSGTRLTVV.

The V and J genes are TRBV28 and TRBJ2-5, with TRBD2 matching 13 bases. Germline CDR1 and CDR2: MDHEN and SYDVKM. Trimming removed 2 bases from V and 4 bases from J; junction bases left unmatched: 28. This CDR3 has 24 residues. The CDR3 DNA follows: TGTGCCAGCAGTTTAGGACTAGCGGGAGTCCGTGCACACTCGAATAGTCGGGCTATAGAGACCCAGTACTTC. Translation gives CASSLGLAGVRAHSNSRAIETQYF.

The rearrangement links TRBV7-2 to TRBJ2-7, with D perhaps TRBD1 (6 bases). The CDR3 has 15 residues. The V gene lost 1 base and the J gene lost 3 bases, with 13 bases spanning the gap. Germline loops: CDR1 SGHTA, CDR2 FQGNSA. CDR3: CASSLGRGGGYEQYF. The CDR3 DNA reads TGTGCCAGCAGCTTAGGCAGGGGTGGGGGCTACGAGCAGTACTTC.

The chain links TRBV7-7 to TRBJ2-7; maybe TRBD1 (5 bases). Trimming cost V 2 bases and J 6 bases, with 11 bases left between them. Germline CDR1 SSHAT, CDR2 FNYEAQ (reference sequence). The CDR3 covers 13 residues. This CDR3 is CASSLLQGLEQYF. DNA for the CDR3: TGTGCCAGCAGCTTACTCCAGGGCCTCGAGCAGTACTTC. Combining the CDR3 with reference TRBV7-7 and TRBJ2-7 gives the whole variable domain GAGVSQSPRYKVTKRGQDVTLRCDPISSHATLYWYQQALGQGPEFLTYFNYEAQPDKSGLPSDRFSAERPEGSISTLTIQRTEQRDSAMYRCASSLLQGLEQYFGPGTRLTVT.

The chain carries TRBV6-5 and TRBJ1-2, with a possible D match to TRBD1 (6 bases). Germline values: CDR1 MNHEY, CDR2 SVGAGI. CDR3 length equals 13 residues. V gave up 5 bases and J gave up 7 bases, with 14 bases separating them. Written as DNA, the CDR3 is TGTGCCAGCAGTCCACAGGGAGAACGTGGCTACACCTTC. It is translated as CASSPQGERGYTF.

The rearrangement uses TRBV27 and TRBJ2-2; 9 bases are a match to TRBD2. V was pared by 3 bases and J by 5 bases, with 10 bases of the junction left unmatched. This CDR3 spans 17 amino acids. In germline, CDR1 is MNHEY, CDR2 SMNVEV (reference sequence). Written as DNA, the CDR3 is TGTGCCAGCAGTTTGGCCCTAGCGGGATTGGGGACCGGGGAGCTGTTTTTT. Its translation: CASSLALAGLGTGELFF.

J is TRBJ2-2 and V is TRBV23-1, with D perhaps TRBD1 (5 bases). TRBV23-1 counts as an open reading frame of uncertain function. Trimming removed 5 bases at V and 0 bases at J, with 16 bases between. This CDR3 is built from 17 residues. The CDR3 loop is CASSYGPRTPNTGELFF. CDR3 nucleotide sequence: TGCGCCAGCAGTTATGGTCCCAGGACACCGAACACCGGGGAGCTGTTTTTT.

This clone has more than one count but fewer than ten. V usage is TRBV5-1 and J usage is TRBJ1-6, with unresolved D. CDR1 and CDR2 (germline): SGHRS, YFSETQ. This CDR3 contains 15 residues. V was shortened by 0 bases and J by 7 bases, with 11 bases between the two germline ends. The CDR3: CASSLEAGLNSPLHF. DNA for the CDR3: TGCGCCAGCAGCTTGGAGGCAGGTTTGAATTCACCCCTCCACTTT.

This clone appeared a few times. The chain is built from TRBV5-1 and TRBJ2-5, with D possibly matching TRBD1 (6 bases). The CDR3 is 16 residues long. Germline V gives CDR1 SGHRS, CDR2 YFSETQ. Trimming removed 4 bases at V and 1 base at J, with 17 bases between. This CDR3 reads CASSPRDNLIQETQYF. CDR3 DNA sequence: TGCGCCAGCAGCCCCCGGGACAACCTAATCCAAGAGACCCAGTACTTC.

The V and J genes are TRBV11-3 and TRBJ1-2; 9 nucleotides match TRBD1. This CDR3 has 19 residues. The ends lost 4 bases at V and 3 bases at J; junction bases unmatched: 18. Germline V gene lookup returns CDR1 SGHNT and CDR2 YENEEA. Here the CDR3 reads CASSSRTGDAGKRYYGYTF. CDR3 coding DNA: TGTGCCAGCAGCTCCCGGACAGGGGATGCCGGTAAGAGGTACTATGGCTACACCTTC.

The rearrangement links TRBV7-6 to TRBJ2-5; D gene uncertain. This CDR3 region has 12 residues. Trimming took off 5 bases at V and 7 bases at J, with 11 bases between the two ends. CDR1 and CDR2 (germline): SGHVS, FNYEAQ. This chain's CDR3 is CASSPRPGTQYF. CDR3 nucleotides: TGTGCCAGCAGCCCCCGGCCGGGGACCCAGTACTTC.

Only a few counts were recorded for this clone. The gene calls are TRBV19 and TRBJ1-1; D is unresolved. The CDR3 totals 17 residues. Per germline, CDR1 LNHDA and CDR2 SQIVND (reference sequence). V was shortened by 3 bases and J by 1 base, with 18 bases between the two germline ends. CDR3 DNA sequence: TGTGCCAGTAGTATGTCCCTCCCACGTACCGGGAACACTGAAGCTTTCTTT. It is translated as CASSMSLPRTGNTEAFF.

This clone has a single count. The chain combines TRBV27 with TRBJ1-5; TRBD1 agrees at 8 bases. After removal of 5 bases from V and 12 bases from J, the junction contained 15 bases not matched to a gene. This CDR3 is 15 amino acids long. In germline, CDR1 is MNHEY, CDR2 SMNVEV (reference sequence). The CDR3 DNA is TGTGCCAGCAGTCCCTGGACAGGGTCAGGGGGGGTCCAGCATTTT. Translating it yields CASSPWTGSGGVQHF.

For this clone: At one end the junction does not follow the germline gene, possibly because of a read error. This chain joins TRBV13 and TRBJ2-7, with D possibly matching TRBD1 (5 bases). Germline V lookup: CDR1 PRHDT, CDR2 FYEKMQ (reference sequence). The CDR3 length is 13 residues. The DNA for the CDR3 is TGTGCCAGCGGCTTGGCAGGGATTGGGGAGCAGTACTTC. Translating it yields CASGLAGIGEQYF. Full variable domain (missing parts from reference TRBV13 and TRBJ2-7): AAGVIQSPRHLIKEKRETATLKCYPIPRHDTVYWYQQGPGQDPQFLISFYEKMQSDKGSIPDRFSAQQFSDYHSELNMSSLELGDSALYFCASGLAGIGEQYFGPGTRLTVT.

This chain uses TRBV28 with TRBJ2-1; D is perhaps TRBD2 (6 bases). Germline CDR1 reads MDHEN; CDR2 reads SYDVKM. The V and J ends lost 6 bases and 6 bases respectively, with 18 bases between them. The length of the CDR3 is 15 residues. The CDR3 spells CASSTRREGGNEQFF. The CDR3 bases are TGTGCCAGCAGCACGCGGCGGGAAGGTGGCAATGAGCAGTTCTTC. Using reference TRBV28 and TRBJ2-1 for the parts outside the CDR3, the full variable domain is DVKVTQSSRYLVKRTGEKVFLECVQDMDHENMFWYRQDPGLGLRLIYFSYDVKMKEKGDIPEGYSVSREKKERFSLILESASTNQTSMYLCASSTRREGGNEQFFGPGTRLTVL.

The J gene is TRBJ2-1, the V gene TRBV5-1; 16 bases map to TRBD2. With 4 bases clipped from V and 7 bases from J, the junction kept 11 bases outside the gene matches. Germline V CDR1 and CDR2: SGHRS, YFSETQ. The CDR3 sequence is 18 residues long. In nucleotides, the CDR3 is TGCGCCAGCAGCCCAAGCGGGACTAGCGGGAGGGCCGGTAATGAGCAGTTCTTC. Its translation: CASSPSGTSGRAGNEQFF.

The chain couples TRBV5-6 to TRBJ2-5; D unclear. CDR1 and CDR2 (germline): SGHDT, YYEEEE. Deletions cut 4 bases from V and 9 bases from J, with 13 bases between. The CDR3 extends over 12 amino acids. For the CDR3, the DNA is TGTGCCAGCAGCGTCAATAGACGGGCCCAGTACTTC. Its protein product is CASSVNRRAQYF.

The V and J genes are TRBV28 and TRBJ2-5; perhaps TRBD1 as D (5 bases). In germline, CDR1 is MDHEN, CDR2 SYDVKM. Deletions cut 3 bases from V and 0 bases from J, with 14 bases between. This CDR3 is 16 amino acids long. The DNA of the CDR3 is TGTGCCAGCAGTTTCAGGGCCACATGGCACCAAGAGACCCAGTACTTC. This sequence encodes CASSFRATWHQETQYF. The full variable domain, rest sourced from reference TRBV28 and TRBJ2-5, is DVKVTQSSRYLVKRTGEKVFLECVQDMDHENMFWYRQDPGLGLRLIYFSYDVKMKEKGDIPEGYSVSREKKERFSLILESASTNQTSMYLCASSFRATWHQETQYFGPGTRLLVL.

In this sample, this clone turned up a few times. V gene TRBV11-2 combines with J gene TRBJ2-6; D is undetermined. The V end was cut by 8 bases, the J end by 4 bases, with 6 bases between. CDR3 length equals 12 residues. The germline V gene encodes CDR1 SGHAT and CDR2 FQNNGV. For the CDR3, the DNA is TGTGCCAGCCCTACCGGGGCCAACGTCCTGACTTTC. It yields the protein CASPTGANVLTF.

This CDR3 reads CASSQASSGRAVDTQYF. For the CDR3, the DNA is TGCGCCAGCAGCCAAGCTTCTAGCGGGAGGGCCGTAGATACGCAGTATTTT. The chain has TRBV4-3 and TRBJ2-3, with TRBD2 matching 12 bases. Unmatched junction bases numbered 7, after V lost 1 base and J lost 5 bases. This CDR3 has 17 residues. Per the germline V gene, CDR1 is LGHNA and CDR2 is YSLEER.